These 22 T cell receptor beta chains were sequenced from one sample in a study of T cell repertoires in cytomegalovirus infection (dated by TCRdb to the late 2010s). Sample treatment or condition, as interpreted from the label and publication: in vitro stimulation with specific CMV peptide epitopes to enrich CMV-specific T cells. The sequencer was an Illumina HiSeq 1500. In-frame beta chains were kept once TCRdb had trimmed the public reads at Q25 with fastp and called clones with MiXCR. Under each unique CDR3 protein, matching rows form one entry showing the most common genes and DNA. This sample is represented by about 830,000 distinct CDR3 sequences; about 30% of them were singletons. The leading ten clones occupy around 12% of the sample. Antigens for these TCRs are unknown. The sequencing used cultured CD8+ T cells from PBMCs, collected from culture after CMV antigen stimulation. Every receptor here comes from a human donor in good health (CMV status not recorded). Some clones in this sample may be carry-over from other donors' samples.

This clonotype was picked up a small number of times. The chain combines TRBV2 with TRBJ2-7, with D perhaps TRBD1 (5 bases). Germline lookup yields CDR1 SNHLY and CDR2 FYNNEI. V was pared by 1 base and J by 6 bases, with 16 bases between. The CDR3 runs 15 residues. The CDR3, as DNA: TGTGCCAGCAGTGAAGATTGGGGCTTAGTACCCGAGCAGTACTTC. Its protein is CASSEDWGLVPEQYF. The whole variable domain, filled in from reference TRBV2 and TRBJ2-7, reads EPEVTQTPSHQVTQMGQEVILRCVPISNHLYFYWYRQILGQKVEFLVSFYNNEISEKSEIFDDQFSVERPDGSNFTLKIRSTKLEDSAMYFCASSEDWGLVPEQYFGPGTRLTVT.

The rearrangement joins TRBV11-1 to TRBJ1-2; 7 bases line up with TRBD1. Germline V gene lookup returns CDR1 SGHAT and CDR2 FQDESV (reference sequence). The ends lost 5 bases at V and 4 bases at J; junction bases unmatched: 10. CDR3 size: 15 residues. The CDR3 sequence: CASSDGGGYSYGYTF. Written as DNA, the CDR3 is TGTGCCAGCAGCGATGGAGGGGGCTATAGCTATGGCTACACCTTC. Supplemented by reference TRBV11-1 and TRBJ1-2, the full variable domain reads EAEVAQSPRYKITEKSQAVAFWCDPISGHATLYWYRQILGQGPELLVQFQDESVVDDSQLPKDRFSAERLKGVDSTLKIQPAELGDSAMYLCASSDGGGYSYGYTFGSGTRLTVV.

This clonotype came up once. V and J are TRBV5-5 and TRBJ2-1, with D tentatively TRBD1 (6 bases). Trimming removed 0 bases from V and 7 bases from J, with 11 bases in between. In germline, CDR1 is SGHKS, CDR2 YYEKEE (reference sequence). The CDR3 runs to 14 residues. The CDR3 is CASSLGPTGNEQFF. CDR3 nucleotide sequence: TGTGCCAGCAGCTTGGGCCCTACAGGGAATGAGCAGTTCTTC.

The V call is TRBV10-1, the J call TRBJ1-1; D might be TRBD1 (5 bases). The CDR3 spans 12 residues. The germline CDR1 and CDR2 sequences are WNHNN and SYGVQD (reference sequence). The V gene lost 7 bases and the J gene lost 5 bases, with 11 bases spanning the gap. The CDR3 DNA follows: TGCGCCAGCATGGCCGAGGGGACTGAAGCTTTCTTT. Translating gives CASMAEGTEAFF.

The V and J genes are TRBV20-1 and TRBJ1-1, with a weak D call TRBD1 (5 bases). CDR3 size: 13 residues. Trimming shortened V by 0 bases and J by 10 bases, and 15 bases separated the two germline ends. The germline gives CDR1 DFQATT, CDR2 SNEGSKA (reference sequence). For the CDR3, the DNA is TGCAGTGCTAGAGATGGGCCAGGACAAAGAGCTTTCTTT. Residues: CSARDGPGQRAFF.

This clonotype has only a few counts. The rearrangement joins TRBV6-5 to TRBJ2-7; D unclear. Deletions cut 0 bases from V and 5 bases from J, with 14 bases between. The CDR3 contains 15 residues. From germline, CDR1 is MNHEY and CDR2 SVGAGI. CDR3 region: CASSYSNGQAHEQYF. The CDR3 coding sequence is TGTGCCAGCAGTTACTCGAATGGGCAGGCCCACGAGCAGTACTTC.

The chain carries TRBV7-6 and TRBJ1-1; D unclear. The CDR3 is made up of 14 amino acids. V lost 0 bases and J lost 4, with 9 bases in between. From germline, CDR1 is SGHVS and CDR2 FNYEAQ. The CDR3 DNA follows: TGTGCCAGCAGCTTAGCGGGTGCGCGCACTGAAGCTTTCTTT. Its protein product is CASSLAGARTEAFF.

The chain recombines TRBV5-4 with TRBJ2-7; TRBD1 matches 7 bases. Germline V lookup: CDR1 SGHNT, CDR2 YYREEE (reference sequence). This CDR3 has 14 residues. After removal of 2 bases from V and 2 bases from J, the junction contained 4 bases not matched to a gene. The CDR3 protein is CASSLPGQPYEQYV. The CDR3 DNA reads TGTGCCAGCAGCTTACCGGGACAGCCCTACGAGCAGTACGTC.

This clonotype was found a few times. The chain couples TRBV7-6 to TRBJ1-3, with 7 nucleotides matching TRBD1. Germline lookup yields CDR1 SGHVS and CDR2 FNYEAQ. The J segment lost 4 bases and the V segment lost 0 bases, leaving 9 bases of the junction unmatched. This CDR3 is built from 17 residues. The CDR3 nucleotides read TGTGCCAGCAGCTTAGCGCGCAGAGGACAGGTGGGAAACACCATATATTTT. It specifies CASSLARRGQVGNTIYF.

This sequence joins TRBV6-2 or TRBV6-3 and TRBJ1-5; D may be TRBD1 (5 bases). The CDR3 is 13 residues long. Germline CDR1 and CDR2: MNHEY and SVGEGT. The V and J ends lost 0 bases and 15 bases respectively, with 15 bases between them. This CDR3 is CASSYSDIPYMHF. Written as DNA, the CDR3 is TGTGCCAGCAGTTACTCGGACATCCCATATATGCATTTT.

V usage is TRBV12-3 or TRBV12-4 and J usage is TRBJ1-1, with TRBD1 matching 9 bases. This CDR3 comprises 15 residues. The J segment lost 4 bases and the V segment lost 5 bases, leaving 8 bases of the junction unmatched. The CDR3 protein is CASSHRRDRATEAFF. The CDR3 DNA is TGTGCCAGCAGTCACCGACGGGACAGGGCCACTGAAGCTTTCTTT.

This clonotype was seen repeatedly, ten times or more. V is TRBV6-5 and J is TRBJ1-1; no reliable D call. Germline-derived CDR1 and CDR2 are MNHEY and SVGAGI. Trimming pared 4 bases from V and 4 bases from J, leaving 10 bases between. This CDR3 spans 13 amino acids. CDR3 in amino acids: CASSSLLGTEAFF. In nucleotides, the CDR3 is TGTGCCAGCAGTTCGTTGTTAGGCACTGAAGCTTTCTTT.

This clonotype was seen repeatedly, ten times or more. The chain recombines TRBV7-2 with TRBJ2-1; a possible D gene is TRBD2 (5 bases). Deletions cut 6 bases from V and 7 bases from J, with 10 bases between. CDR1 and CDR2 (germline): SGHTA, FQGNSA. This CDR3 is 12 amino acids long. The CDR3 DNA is TGTGCCAGCAGATCTAGCCGAAATGAGCAGTTCTTC. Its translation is CASRSSRNEQFF.

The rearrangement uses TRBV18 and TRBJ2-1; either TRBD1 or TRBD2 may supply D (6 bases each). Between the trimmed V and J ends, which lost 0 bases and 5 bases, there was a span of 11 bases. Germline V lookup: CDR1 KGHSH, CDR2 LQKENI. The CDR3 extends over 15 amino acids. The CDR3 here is CASSPPTGANNEQFF. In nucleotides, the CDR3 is TGTGCCAGCTCACCACCGACGGGGGCCAACAATGAGCAGTTCTTC. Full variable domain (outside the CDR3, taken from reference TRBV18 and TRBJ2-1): NAGVMQNPRHLVRRRGQEARLRCSPMKGHSHVYWYRQLPEEGLKFMVYLQKENIIDESGMPKERFSAEFPKEGPSILRIQQVVRGDSAAYFCASSPPTGANNEQFFGPGTRLTVL.

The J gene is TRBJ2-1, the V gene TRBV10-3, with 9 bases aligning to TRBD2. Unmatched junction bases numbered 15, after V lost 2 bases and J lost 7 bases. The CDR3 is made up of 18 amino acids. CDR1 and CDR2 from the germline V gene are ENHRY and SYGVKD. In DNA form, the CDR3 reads TGTGCCATCAGTGAGCTATCATTGCGAGCGGGGGGCGGGAATGAGCAGTTCTTC. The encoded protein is CAISELSLRAGGGNEQFF.

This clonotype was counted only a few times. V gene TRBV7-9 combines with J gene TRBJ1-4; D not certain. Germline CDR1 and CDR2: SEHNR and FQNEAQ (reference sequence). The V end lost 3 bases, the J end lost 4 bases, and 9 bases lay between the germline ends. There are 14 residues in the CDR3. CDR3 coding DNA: TGTGCCAGCAGCTTCGGCGTCAGTAATGAAAAACTGTTTTTT. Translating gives CASSFGVSNEKLFF.

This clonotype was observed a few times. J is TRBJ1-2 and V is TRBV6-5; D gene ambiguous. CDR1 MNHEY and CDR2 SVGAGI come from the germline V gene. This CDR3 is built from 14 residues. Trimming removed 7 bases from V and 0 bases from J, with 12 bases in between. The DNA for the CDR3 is TGTGCCAGCACCCCGGACGGATCTAACTATGGCTACACCTTC. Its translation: CASTPDGSNYGYTF.

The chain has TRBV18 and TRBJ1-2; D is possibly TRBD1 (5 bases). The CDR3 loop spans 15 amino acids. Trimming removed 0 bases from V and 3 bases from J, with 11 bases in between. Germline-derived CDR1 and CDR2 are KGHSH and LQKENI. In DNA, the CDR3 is TGTGCCAGCTCACCACCGGAAAAGGGACACTATGGCTACACCTTC. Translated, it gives CASSPPEKGHYGYTF.

CDR3 in amino acids: CSARDFLDRAQGDTQYF. CDR3 coding DNA: TGCAGTGCTAGAGACTTTCTGGACAGGGCTCAAGGAGATACGCAGTATTTT. The genes are TRBV20-1 and TRBJ2-3; the match to TRBD1 covers 8 bases. J lost 5 bases, V lost 0 bases, and 13 bases had no gene match. This CDR3 has 17 amino acids. Germline CDR1 and CDR2: DFQATT and SNEGSKA (reference sequence).

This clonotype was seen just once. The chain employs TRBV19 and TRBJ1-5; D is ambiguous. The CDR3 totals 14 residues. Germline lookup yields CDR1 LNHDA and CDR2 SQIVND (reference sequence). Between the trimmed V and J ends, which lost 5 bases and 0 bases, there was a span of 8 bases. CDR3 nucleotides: TGTGCCAGTAGTCCAACCCTTAGCAATCAGCCCCAGCATTTT. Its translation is CASSPTLSNQPQHF.

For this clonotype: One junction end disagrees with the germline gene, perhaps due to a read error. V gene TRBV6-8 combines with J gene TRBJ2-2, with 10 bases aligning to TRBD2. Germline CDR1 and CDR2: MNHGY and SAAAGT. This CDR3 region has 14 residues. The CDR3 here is CASTGLADTEELFF. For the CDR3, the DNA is TGTGCCAGCACCGGACTAGCGGACACCGAGGAGCTGTTTTTT.

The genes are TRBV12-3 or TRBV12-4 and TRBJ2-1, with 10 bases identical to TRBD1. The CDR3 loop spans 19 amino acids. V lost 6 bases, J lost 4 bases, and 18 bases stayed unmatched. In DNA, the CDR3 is TGTGCCAGCAGCCCCTCACAATCCCCCGGGACAGGGGCTTACAATGAGCAGTTCTTC. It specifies CASSPSQSPGTGAYNEQFF.